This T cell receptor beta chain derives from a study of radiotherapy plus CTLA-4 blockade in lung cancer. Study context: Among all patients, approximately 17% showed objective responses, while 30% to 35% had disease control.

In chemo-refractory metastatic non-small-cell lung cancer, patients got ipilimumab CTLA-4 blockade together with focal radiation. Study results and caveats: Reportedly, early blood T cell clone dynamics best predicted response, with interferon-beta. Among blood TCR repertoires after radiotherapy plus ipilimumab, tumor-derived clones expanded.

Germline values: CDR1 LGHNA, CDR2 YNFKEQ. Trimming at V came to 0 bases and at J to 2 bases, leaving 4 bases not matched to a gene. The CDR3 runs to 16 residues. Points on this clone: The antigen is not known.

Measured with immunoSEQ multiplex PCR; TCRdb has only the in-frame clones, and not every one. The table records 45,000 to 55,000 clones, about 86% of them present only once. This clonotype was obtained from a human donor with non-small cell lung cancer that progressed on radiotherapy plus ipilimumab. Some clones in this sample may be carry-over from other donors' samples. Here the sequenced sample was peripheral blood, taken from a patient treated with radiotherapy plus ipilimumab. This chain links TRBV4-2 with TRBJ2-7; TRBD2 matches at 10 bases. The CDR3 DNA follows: TGTGCCAGCAGCCAAGATCCAGCGGGGGGGGCCTACGAGCAGTACTTC. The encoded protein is CASSQDPAGGAYEQYF.